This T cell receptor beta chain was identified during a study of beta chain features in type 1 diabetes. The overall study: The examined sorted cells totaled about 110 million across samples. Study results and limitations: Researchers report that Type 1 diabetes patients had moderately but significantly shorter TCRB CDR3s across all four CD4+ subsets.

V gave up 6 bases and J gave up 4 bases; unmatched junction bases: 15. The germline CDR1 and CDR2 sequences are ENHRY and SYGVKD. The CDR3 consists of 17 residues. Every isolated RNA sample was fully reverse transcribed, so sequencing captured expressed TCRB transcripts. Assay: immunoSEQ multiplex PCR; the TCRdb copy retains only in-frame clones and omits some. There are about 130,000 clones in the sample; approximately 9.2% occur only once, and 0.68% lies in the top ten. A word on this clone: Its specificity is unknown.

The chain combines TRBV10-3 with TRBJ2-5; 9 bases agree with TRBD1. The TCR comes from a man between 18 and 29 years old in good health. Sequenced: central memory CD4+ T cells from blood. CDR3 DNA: TGTGCCATCAGCGAACCTCCGGGACAGGGATTGGGAGAGACCCAGTACTTC. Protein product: CAISEPPGQGLGETQYF.